The 31 T cell receptor beta chains below all came from one sample that was sequenced in a study of long-term antiretroviral therapy in people with HIV. Researchers ran immunoSEQ v3.0 at survey level. Profiled with immunoSEQ multiplex PCR; TCRdb holds only in-frame clones, not every one. The data hold over 25,000 clones, with roughly 97% observed a single time. This sample comprised unsorted PBMCs, obtained 7.6 years after starting antiretroviral therapy. Receptor source: a man aged 25-40 years with HIV.

This chain links TRBV19 with TRBJ2-4; TRBD2 might be the D (6 bases). V lost 5 bases, J lost 8 bases, and 25 bases lay in between. This CDR3 is built from 17 residues. CDR1 is LNHDA, CDR2 SQIVND, per germline (reference sequence). CDR3 loop: CASSARRPGDGGDIQYF. Here the CDR3 DNA reads TGTGCCAGTAGTGCTCGTCGCCCGGGGGACGGAGGGGACATTCAGTACTTC.

The gene calls are TRBV13 and TRBJ2-7; TRBD1 matches 10 bases. Germline-derived CDR1 and CDR2 are PRHDT and FYEKMQ (reference sequence). The CDR3 spans 14 residues. V dropped 6 bases and J dropped 3; count of bases not matched to a gene: 5. CDR3 nucleotides: TGTGCCAGCAGTCCCGGGGACAGGGGCTACGAGCAGTACTTC. Translation: CASSPGDRGYEQYF.

The CDR3 DNA is TGCGCCAGCAGCTTGGTGACAGGGCAGACTGAAGCTTTCTTT. Its protein is CASSLVTGQTEAFF. The chain recombines TRBV5-1 with TRBJ1-1; 7 bases map to TRBD1. Germline CDR1 reads SGHRS; CDR2 reads YFSETQ. V gave up 0 bases and J gave up 5 bases; unmatched junction bases: 4. The CDR3 runs 14 residues. Together with reference TRBV5-1 and TRBJ1-1, the CDR3 gives the full variable domain: KAGVTQTPRYLIKTRGQQVTLSCSPISGHRSVSWYQQTPGQGLQFLFEYFSETQRNKGNFPGRFSGRQFSNSRSEMNVSTLELGDSALYLCASSLVTGQTEAFFGQGTRLTVV.

The chain uses TRBV12-5 and TRBJ2-5, with D possibly being TRBD2 (6 bases). V was shortened by 2 bases and J by 5 bases, with 12 bases between the two germline ends. This CDR3 comprises 14 residues. Germline lookup yields CDR1 LGHNT and CDR2 FRNRAP. The CDR3 loop reads CASGLIGGTETQYF. In DNA form, the CDR3 reads TGTGCTAGTGGTTTGATCGGAGGGACCGAGACCCAGTACTTC.

This sequence joins TRBV7-2 and TRBJ1-3, with D possibly matching TRBD1 (5 bases). From germline, CDR1 is SGHTA and CDR2 FQGNSA. The V end lost 5 bases, the J end lost 4 bases, and 15 bases lay between the germline ends. The CDR3 totals 15 residues. The CDR3 spells CASSLNGGYGNTIYF. The CDR3 DNA reads TGTGCCAGCAGCCTCAATGGGGGATACGGAAACACCATATATTTT. Looking up the rest from reference TRBV7-2 and TRBJ1-3 gives the full variable domain: GAGVSQSPSNKVTEKGKDVELRCDPISGHTALYWYRQSLGQGLEFLIYFQGNSAPDKSGLPSDRFSAERTGGSVSTLTIQRTQQEDSAVYLCASSLNGGYGNTIYFGEGSWLTVV.

V usage is TRBV27 and J usage is TRBJ2-2, with D possibly TRBD2 on 5 matching bases. Germline values: CDR1 MNHEY, CDR2 SMNVEV (reference sequence). This CDR3 is 13 amino acids long. The V end lost 5 bases, the J end lost 5 bases, and 9 bases lay between the germline ends. CDR3 nucleotides: TGTGCCAGCAGTGAGCGGACTACCGGGGAGCTGTTTTTT. This codes for CASSERTTGELFF.

This clone was recorded once. J is TRBJ1-4 and V is TRBV5-4, with 7 positions matching TRBD1. The germline V gene has CDR1 SGHNT and CDR2 YYREEE (reference sequence). V lost 4 bases and J lost 4; bases outside the gene matches: 10. The CDR3 contains 16 residues. In DNA form, the CDR3 reads TGTGCCAGCAGCCTAGCCGGGACAGACCGTAATGAAAAACTGTTTTTT. It is translated as CASSLAGTDRNEKLFF.

Worth noting for this clone: Sequence at one end of the junction differs from germline and may be a read error. The chain employs TRBV7-3 and TRBJ2-7; possibly TRBD1 or TRBD2 for D (6 bases each). The CDR3 has 15 amino acids. CDR1 and CDR2 from the germline V gene are SGHTA and FQGTGA. The CDR3 spells CASSLTVGGPNEQYF. In DNA form, the CDR3 reads TGTGCCAGCAGCCTAACGGTGGGGGGCCCAAACGAGCAGTACTTC. Drawing the rest from reference TRBV7-3 and TRBJ2-7, the complete variable domain is GAGVSQTPSNKVTEKGKYVELRCDPISGHTALYWYRQSLGQGPEFLIYFQGTGAADDSGLPNDRFFAVRPEGSVSTLKIQRTERGDSAVYLCASSLTVGGPNEQYFGPGTRLTVT.

The chain recombines TRBV6-5 with TRBJ2-2, with D possibly matching TRBD1 (6 bases). V was clipped by 2 bases and J by 7 bases, with 8 bases between them. This CDR3 contains 13 residues. CDR1 MNHEY and CDR2 SVGAGI come from the germline V gene. In DNA, the CDR3 is TGTGCCAGCAGTTACGGGGGCATCGGGGAGCTGTTTTTT. It encodes CASSYGGIGELFF.

V is TRBV4-3 and J is TRBJ1-1; possibly TRBD1 for D (5 bases). V was shortened by 0 bases and J by 4 bases, with 9 bases between the two germline ends. Germline-derived CDR1 and CDR2 are LGHNA and YSLEER. The CDR3 is made up of 14 amino acids. In DNA, the CDR3 is TGCGCCAGCAGCCAAGATCGGGGGGTCACTGAAGCTTTCTTT. Translated: CASSQDRGVTEAFF.

This CDR3 reads CASSYSEQGAGNTIYF. In DNA form, the CDR3 reads TGTGCCAGCAGTTACTCGGAACAGGGGGCTGGAAACACCATATATTTT. The rearrangement joins TRBV6-6 to TRBJ1-3; 8 positions agree with TRBD1. Germline V gene lookup returns CDR1 MNHNY and CDR2 SVGAGI (reference sequence). This CDR3 has 16 residues. Trimming at V came to 0 bases and at J to 2 bases, leaving 3 bases not matched to a gene.

V is TRBV19 and J is TRBJ1-1, with 7 nucleotides matching TRBD1. After removal of 2 bases from V and 6 bases from J, the junction contained 15 bases not matched to a gene. This CDR3 is built from 17 residues. Germline V gene sequence: CDR1 LNHDA, CDR2 SQIVND (reference sequence). CDR3 amino acids: CASSIRLGDSSFPEAFF. CDR3 nucleotides: TGTGCCAGTAGTATAAGACTCGGGGACAGCTCCTTCCCTGAAGCTTTCTTT.

This clone was observed once. J is TRBJ2-7 and V is TRBV13, with a tentative D call TRBD2 (6 bases). V was shortened by 2 bases and J by 2 bases, with 16 bases between the two germline ends. CDR1 is PRHDT and CDR2 is FYEKMQ in the germline V gene (reference sequence). CDR3 length equals 16 residues. CDR3 sequence: CASSLSFLTGAYEQYF. The CDR3, as DNA: TGTGCCAGCAGCTTAAGCTTTCTGACGGGAGCCTACGAGCAGTACTTC.

The chain carries TRBV7-3 and TRBJ2-1; D is possibly TRBD1 or TRBD2 (6 bases each). V was pared by 5 bases and J by 0 bases, with 11 bases between. The germline gives CDR1 SGHTA, CDR2 FQGTGA. This CDR3 comprises 15 residues. The CDR3 region is CASSRRGLSYNEQFF. CDR3 bases: TGTGCCAGCAGCCGCCGGGGGCTCTCCTACAATGAGCAGTTCTTC.

This chain links TRBV6-1 with TRBJ2-7, with 7 nucleotides matching TRBD2. The length of the CDR3 is 16 residues. Germline V gives CDR1 MNHNS, CDR2 SASEGT. Trimming cost V 2 bases and J 4 bases; bases outside gene matches: 11. The CDR3 nucleotides read TGTGCCAGCAGTGAAACTAGCGCCCTAGAAGGGTACGAGCAGTACTTC. It yields the protein CASSETSALEGYEQYF.

J is TRBJ2-5 and V is TRBV29-1, with D perhaps TRBD1 (5 bases). CDR3 length: 13 residues. Per the germline V gene, CDR1 is SQVTM and CDR2 is ANQGSEA. Trimming shortened V by 1 base and J by 2 bases, and 8 bases separated the two germline ends. The CDR3 loop is CSVEGGLQETQYF. Here the CDR3 DNA reads TGCAGCGTTGAAGGGGGCCTTCAAGAGACCCAGTACTTC.

The CDR3 DNA sequence: TGTGCCACCAGCAGAGACAGCATAGGTCGGAGCGAGCAGTACTTC. This gives the protein CATSRDSIGRSEQYF. The chain employs TRBV15 and TRBJ2-7; D is uncertain. V was pared by 0 bases and J by 6 bases, with 15 bases between. This CDR3 comprises 15 residues. CDR1 is LNHNV, CDR2 YYDKDF, per germline (reference sequence). Supplemented by reference TRBV15 and TRBJ2-7, the full variable domain reads DAMVIQNPRYQVTQFGKPVTLSCSQTLNHNVMYWYQQKSSQAPKLLFHYYDKDFNNEADTPDNFQSRRPNTSFCFLDIRSPGLGDTAMYLCATSRDSIGRSEQYFGPGTRLTVT.

The CDR3: CASSQELLGGNTIYF. The CDR3, as DNA: TGCGCCAGCAGCCAAGAACTACTGGGGGGAAACACCATATATTTT. This chain joins TRBV4-3 and TRBJ1-3, with unresolved D. This CDR3 region has 15 residues. The V end was cut by 0 bases, the J end by 4 bases, with 10 bases between. Germline CDR1 is LGHNA and CDR2 is YSLEER.

The CDR3 here is CASGKRGTEAFF. CDR3 nucleotides: TGTGCCAGTGGTAAAAGAGGGACTGAAGCTTTCTTT. V gene TRBV19 combines with J gene TRBJ1-1; D is uncertain. Germline CDR1 LNHDA, CDR2 SQIVND (reference sequence). Trimming cost V 8 bases and J 5 bases, with 12 bases left between them. The CDR3 spans 12 residues.

V usage is TRBV7-9 and J usage is TRBJ1-2; D uncertain. This CDR3 is built from 11 residues. V shed 3 bases and J shed 7 bases, with 6 bases lying between them. Germline CDR1 SEHNR, CDR2 FQNEAQ (reference sequence). In nucleotides, the CDR3 is TGTGCCAGCAGCTTTGGTCCTGGCTACACCTTC. Translation: CASSFGPGYTF. Drawing the rest from reference TRBV7-9 and TRBJ1-2, the complete variable domain is DTGVSQNPRHKITKRGQNVTFRCDPISEHNRLYWYRQTLGQGPEFLTYFQNEAQLEKSRLLSDRFSAERPKGSFSTLEIQRTEQGDSAMYLCASSFGPGYTFGSGTRLTVV.

This clone has a single count. The V gene is TRBV5-4, the J gene TRBJ2-2; 8 bases match TRBD2. The CDR3 is 14 amino acids. Germline V gene lookup returns CDR1 SGHNT and CDR2 YYREEE (reference sequence). V was pared by 4 bases and J by 7 bases, with 6 bases of the junction left unmatched. This CDR3 is CASSVGLAGGELFF. The CDR3 region has the DNA TGTGCCAGCAGCGTCGGGCTAGCGGGCGGGGAGCTGTTTTTT.

The genes are TRBV4-3 and TRBJ2-7, with 7 bases lining up with TRBD2. The CDR3 runs to 14 residues. Per the germline V gene, CDR1 is LGHNA and CDR2 is YSLEER. Trimming removed 3 bases from V and 0 bases from J; junction bases left unmatched: 2. CDR3 nucleotides: TGCGCCAGCAGCCACGGCGGGAGCTCCTACGAGCAGTACTTC. It yields the protein CASSHGGSSYEQYF.

The chain uses TRBV7-2 and TRBJ2-4; TRBD2 might be the D (7 bases). CDR1 and CDR2 from the germline V gene are SGHTA and FQGNSA. Trimming stripped 4 bases from V and 0 bases from J, with 22 bases between. The CDR3 consists of 19 residues. CDR3 amino acids: CASSSNPLRGGLAKNIQYF. CDR3 bases: TGTGCCAGCAGCTCCAACCCCCTTAGGGGGGGTCTAGCCAAAAACATTCAGTACTTC.

The V call is TRBV6-1, the J call TRBJ1-1, with a weak D call TRBD1 (5 bases). CDR1 and CDR2 (germline): MNHNS, SASEGT. The CDR3 has 14 residues. The V end was cut by 2 bases, the J end by 5 bases, with 12 bases between. CDR3 sequence: CASSELEGMTEAFF. The CDR3 region has the DNA TGTGCCAGCAGTGAATTAGAGGGGATGACTGAAGCTTTCTTT.

The rearrangement uses TRBV15 and TRBJ2-5; TRBD1 matches at 7 bases. The germline V gene encodes CDR1 LNHNV and CDR2 YYDKDF (reference sequence). Trimming at V came to 4 bases and at J to 5 bases, leaving 10 bases not matched to a gene. The length of the CDR3 is 15 residues. CDR3 nucleotide sequence: TGTGCCACCAGCAACCTCAGGGGGAGAAAGGAGACCCAGTACTTC. Residues: CATSNLRGRKETQYF.

This chain links TRBV7-2 with TRBJ2-3; 9 bases match TRBD1. The germline V gene encodes CDR1 SGHTA and CDR2 FQGNSA. V trimming: 5 bases; J trimming: 5 bases; junction bases outside the gene matches: 8. The CDR3 runs to 15 residues. The CDR3 spells CASSPQGARGDTQYF. The CDR3 DNA sequence: TGTGCCAGCAGCCCACAGGGGGCGCGGGGAGATACGCAGTATTTT.

CDR3 in amino acids: CATSRDRAGFGYTF. The DNA of the CDR3 is TGTGCCACCAGCAGAGATAGGGCAGGATTCGGCTACACCTTC. V and J are TRBV15 and TRBJ1-2; D is ambiguous. V gave up 0 bases and J gave up 8 bases, with 13 bases separating them. This CDR3 is 14 amino acids long. Germline CDR1 LNHNV, CDR2 YYDKDF (reference sequence).

The CDR3 loop is CASSYPAQGYEQYF. Here the CDR3 DNA reads TGTGCCAGCAGCTACCCGGCACAGGGCTACGAGCAGTACTTC. This chain joins TRBV7-2 and TRBJ2-7; maybe TRBD1 (6 bases). From germline, CDR1 is SGHTA and CDR2 FQGNSA. The V end was cut by 4 bases, the J end by 3 bases, with 13 bases between. The CDR3 has 14 residues.

This sequence joins TRBV2 and TRBJ2-7; TRBD2 agrees at 9 bases. Germline lookup yields CDR1 SNHLY and CDR2 FYNNEI. The CDR3 is made up of 17 amino acids. Trimming took 11 bases from V and 3 from J; bases not matched to a gene: 20. In DNA, the CDR3 is TGTGCCCTCAGCAGGAGTCTAGCGGGGTCCCCTGACTACGAGCAGTACTTC. As protein: CALSRSLAGSPDYEQYF. The full variable domain, rest sourced from reference TRBV2 and TRBJ2-7, is EPEVTQTPSHQVTQMGQEVILRCVPISNHLYFYWYRQILGQKVEFLVSFYNNEISEKSEIFDDQFSVERPDGSNFTLKIRSTKLEDSAMYFCALSRSLAGSPDYEQYFGPGTRLTVT.

The chain recombines TRBV7-2 with TRBJ2-5, with D maybe TRBD2 (6 bases). Per the germline V gene, CDR1 is SGHTA and CDR2 is FQGNSA. This CDR3 has 18 amino acids. V was trimmed by 2 bases and J by 1 base, leaving 20 bases between them. CDR3 sequence (DNA): TGTGCCAGCAGCTTAAATCTTGCGGGGCCGGGGGTCCAAGAGACCCAGTACTTC. Its protein is CASSLNLAGPGVQETQYF. Using reference TRBV7-2 and TRBJ2-5 for the parts outside the CDR3, the full variable domain is GAGVSQSPSNKVTEKGKDVELRCDPISGHTALYWYRQSLGQGLEFLIYFQGNSAPDKSGLPSDRFSAERTGGSVSTLTIQRTQQEDSAVYLCASSLNLAGPGVQETQYFGPGTRLLVL.

This chain connects TRBV19 to TRBJ1-3; D remains unclear. The germline V and J ends were trimmed by 10 bases and 4 bases, with 11 bases remaining between them. The CDR3 covers 12 residues. The germline V gene has CDR1 LNHDA and CDR2 SQIVND (reference sequence). CDR3 protein: CANPGGGNTIYF. The CDR3 DNA reads TGTGCCAATCCTGGTGGGGGAAACACCATATATTTT.